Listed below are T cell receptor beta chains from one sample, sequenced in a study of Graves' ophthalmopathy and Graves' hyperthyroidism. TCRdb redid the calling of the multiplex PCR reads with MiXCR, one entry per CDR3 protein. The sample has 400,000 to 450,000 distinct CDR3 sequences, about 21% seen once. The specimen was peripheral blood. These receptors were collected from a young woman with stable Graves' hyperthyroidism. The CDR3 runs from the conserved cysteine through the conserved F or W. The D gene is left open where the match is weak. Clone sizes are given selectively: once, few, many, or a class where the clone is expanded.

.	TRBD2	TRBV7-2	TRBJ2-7	TGTGCCAGCAGCCCGGGACTAGCCCTCTACGAGCAGTACTTC	CASSPGLALYEQYF
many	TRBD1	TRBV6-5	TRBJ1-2	TGTGCCAGCAGTTTGAGGGGGCAGGACTATGGCTACACCTTC	CASSLRGQDYGYTF
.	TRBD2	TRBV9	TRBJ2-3	TGTGCCAGCAGCCCGGGACTAGCGAGTAGCACAGATACGCAGTATTTT	CASSPGLASSTDTQYF
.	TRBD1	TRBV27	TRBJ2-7	TGTGCCAGCAGTTTAGGGACAGGGGCTCTTAGCGAGCAGTACTTC	CASSLGTGALSEQYF
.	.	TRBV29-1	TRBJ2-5	TGCAGCGTTGAAACGTCGGCCCAGGGTTTGGAGACCCAGTACTTC	CSVETSAQGLETQYF
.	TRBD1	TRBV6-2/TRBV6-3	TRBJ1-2	TGTGCCGGCTCAACAGGGGCCAGCTGGATCTATGGCTACACCTTC	CAGSTGASWIYGYTF
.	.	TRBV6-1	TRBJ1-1	TGTGCCAGCATCCGGCCTCCCCCCCGCGAGGGCGATGAAGCTTTCTTT	CASIRPPPREGDEAFF
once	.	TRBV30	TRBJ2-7	TGTGCCTGGAGTCGTACACTGGCCTACGAGCAGTACTTC	CAWSRTLAYEQYF
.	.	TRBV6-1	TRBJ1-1	TGTGCCAGCAGGCCGAACAGGGAAAACACTGAAGCTTTCTTT	CASRPNRENTEAFF
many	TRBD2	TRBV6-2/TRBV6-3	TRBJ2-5	TGTGCCAGCAGTGGGAGAGCGGGACGCCAAGAGACCCAGTACTTC	CASSGRAGRQETQYF
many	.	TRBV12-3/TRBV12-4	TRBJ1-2	TGTGCCAGCAGTATCAATAGGCGGACGGTAGGCTACACCTTC	CASSINRRTVGYTF
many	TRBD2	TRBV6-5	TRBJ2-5	TGTGCCAGCAGTCGGACTAGCGGAGTTCAAGAGACCCAGTACTTC	CASSRTSGVQETQYF
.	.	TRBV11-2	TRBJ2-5	TGTGCCAGCAGCTTAGGGGGTAGCAGTTTCCAAGAGACCCAGTACTTC	CASSLGGSSFQETQYF
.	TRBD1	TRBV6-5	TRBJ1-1	TGTGCCAGCAGTTACAGGGGGCGCATCTCTGAAGCTTTCTTT	CASSYRGRISEAFF
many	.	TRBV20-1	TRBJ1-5	TGCAGTGCCACCGGACACGAGGATAGCAATCAGCCCCAGCATTTT	CSATGHEDSNQPQHF
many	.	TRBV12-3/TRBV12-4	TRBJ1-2	TGTGCCAGCAGGCGTGGACAGATCAACAATGGCTACACCTTC	CASRRGQINNGYTF
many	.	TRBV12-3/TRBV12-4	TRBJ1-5	TGTGCCAGCAGTTTATGGGCCCAGAGGGGTGAGCCCCAGCATTTT	CASSLWAQRGEPQHF
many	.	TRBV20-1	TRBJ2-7	TGCAGTGCTAGGGTAGGGAGACTCGCGTCCTACGAGCAGTACTTC	CSARVGRLASYEQYF